This paragraph covers one TCR beta chain sequence. The target of this receptor is not known. The input lacks base qualities; no much larger clone sits a single base away. The data were obtained in a study of beta chain features in type 1 diabetes (dated 2018 in TCRdb). For context, the study as a whole: Mean age, gender distribution, total cell number and subset yield did not differ between patients and healthy donors. A total of around 110,000,000 sorted cells were examined across all samples, and a strong correlation was observed between cell number per subset and RNA yield. The study compared the TCRB repertoires of sorted circulating CD4+ T cell subsets in recently diagnosed type 1 diabetes patients with those in matched healthy donors. Regulatory and stem cell-like memory subsets were isolated from only 8 patients and roughly 8 healthy donors, whereas naive and central memory subsets came from all 30 or so donors. What the research found in general, with its limitations: Shorter templates might have been favored by PCR, but patient and control samples were amplified and corrected together, so both groups would have been affected equally by any skew. Naive, central memory and regulatory TCRB repertoires appeared more similar among patients than among healthy donors. Because cDNA was sequenced instead of genomic DNA, highly expressing activated cells could be over-represented, though the groups showed no difference in activation or CD3 levels. Patients with type 1 diabetes made fewer insertions and deleted more nucleotides at VDJ recombination sites, implying thymic rearrangement abnormalities. Type 1 diabetes patients showed a moderate but significant shortening of TCRB CDR3 length in all four CD4+ subsets. Because the HLA sub-analyses included only small numbers of individuals, any influence of HLA type on TCRB rearrangement was left unresolved.

Each donor gave one peripheral blood draw, averaging approximately 0.12 L, which was collected into heparinised tubes. Naive, central memory, regulatory and stem cell-like memory CD4+ T cells were sorted on a BD FACSAria II using a panel including CD45RO, CCR7, CD25, CD127, CD95 and CD27. A purity above 95% was achieved for all sorted populations. PBMCs were isolated right away by Lymphoprep density gradient centrifugation and were stained directly, without culture. So that batch effects would be minimized, each experiment stained and sorted samples in pairs, pairing one healthy donor with one patient. The CDR3 starts with the cysteine, ends with the phenylalanine, and has 15 residues. CDR3 DNA only is kept here, 45 bases in frame from base 1. V loses 8 bases, J loses 5 bases, and the germline ends lie 22 bases apart. According to the germline V gene, CDR1 reads MNHEY and CDR2 reads SVGAGI. The High Capacity cDNA Reverse Transcription Kit was used to reverse transcribe all of the isolated RNA, meaning that expressed TCRB transcripts were what got sequenced. Deep immunoSEQ sequencing was performed on naive, central memory and regulatory T cell samples, with an average of about 3.6 million total reads per sample. After sorted cells were lysed in RLT buffer, RNA was extracted with DNase-treated RNeasy Micro or Mini kits, with the choice depending on cell number. To prevent cross-contamination, every cell subset was processed on its own, while patient and healthy donor samples were processed together. TCRB sequences were amplified from cDNA with the immunoSEQ multiplex PCR, producing 87-bp fragments spanning the CDR3 region. Sequencing of the amplicons was done on the Illumina HiSeq platform. The authors' pipeline ran thus. PCR bias was computationally corrected using synthetic template baselines, reads within Hamming distance 2 were collapsed, and singletons that could not be merged were discarded. Reads were aligned against IMGT to assign V, D and J genes, CDR3 length and insertions or deletions at six rearrangement sites. Clonotype counts were normalized to sorted cell number within each subset before computing true diversity and Gini coefficients with the tcR R package. Repertoire sharing was quantified using the overlap coefficient calculated on TCRB nucleotide sequences. Entries here come from immuneACCESS through TCRdb and include only in-frame sequences with V and J called. Some clones fail to appear in such tables; in the studies checked, an unresolved V gene covers under half of the shortfall, and the cause of the remainder is unknown. V, J and clone size are taken as reported in that table, and D and trimming were inferred from the DNA itself. Within this sample are some 370,000 clones, with about 10% of them counted one time only. Of the sample, 0.45% to 0.65% falls within the top ten clones.

The sequence came from a man aged 25-45 years with type 1 diabetes. Input material: central memory CD4+ T cells from blood. This receptor chain uses TRBV6-5 and TRBJ2-7; the D region possibly corresponds to TRBD2 (6 bases align). The DNA is as follows: TGTGCCAGCGGTTTTATGAGGGGAGGTGGAAACGAGCAGTACTTC. This is translated as CASGFMRGGGNEQYF.